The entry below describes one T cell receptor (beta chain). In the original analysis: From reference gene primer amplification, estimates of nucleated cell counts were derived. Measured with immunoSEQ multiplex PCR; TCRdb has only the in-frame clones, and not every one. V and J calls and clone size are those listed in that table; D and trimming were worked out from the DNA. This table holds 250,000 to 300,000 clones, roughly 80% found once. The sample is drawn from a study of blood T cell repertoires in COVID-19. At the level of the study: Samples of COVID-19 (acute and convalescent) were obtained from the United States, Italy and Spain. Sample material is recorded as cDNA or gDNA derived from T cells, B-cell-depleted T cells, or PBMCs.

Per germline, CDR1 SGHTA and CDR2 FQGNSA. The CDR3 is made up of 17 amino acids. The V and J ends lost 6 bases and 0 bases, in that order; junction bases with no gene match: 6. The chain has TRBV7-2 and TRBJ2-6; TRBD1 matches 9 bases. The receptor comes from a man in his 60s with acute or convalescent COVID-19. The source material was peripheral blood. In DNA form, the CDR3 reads TGTGCCAGCAGGACCGGGACAGGGAGCTCTGGGGCCAACGTCCTGACTTTC. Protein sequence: CASRTGTGSSGANVLTF.